This is a list of T cell receptor beta chains from one sample in a study. TCRdb recomputed calls from the 5' RACE reads with MiXCR, one row per CDR3 protein. Here the sample spans tens of thousands of distinct CDR3 sequences, approximately 17% being singletons. The sequenced sample was naive CD4+ T cells sorted from a lymph node. The receptors were sampled from a female donor with breast cancer. Both conserved end residues are part of each CDR3. The D gene is left open where the match is weak. Size values are once, few and many counts, or a class for expanded clones, and some rows have none.

clone_size: NA
v_call: TRBV7-2
j_call: TRBJ2-3
d_call: NA
cdr3_aa: CASTRSWVRSDTQYF
cdr3_nt: TGTGCCAGCACCCGGAGCTGGGTGAGGTCAGATACGCAGTATTTT

clone_size: NA
v_call: TRBV6-1
j_call: TRBJ1-5
d_call: TRBD1
cdr3_aa: CASSEGRDRGASYLCLNQPQHF
cdr3_nt: TGTGCCAGCAGTGAAGGGAGGGACAGGGGGGCCTCTTACCTTTGCCTCAATCAGCCCCAGCATTTT

clone_size: few
v_call: TRBV6-5
j_call: TRBJ2-7
d_call: NA
cdr3_aa: CASSYSQGRVYEQYF
cdr3_nt: TGTGCCAGCAGTTACTCACAGGGTAGGGTCTACGAGCAGTACTTC

clone_size: NA
v_call: TRBV28
j_call: TRBJ1-2
d_call: NA
cdr3_aa: CASSSGATSYGYTF
cdr3_nt: TGTGCCAGCAGCTCCGGGGCGACGAGTTATGGCTACACCTTC

clone_size: many
v_call: TRBV6-6
j_call: TRBJ2-7
d_call: NA
cdr3_aa: CASSYAGGEQYF
cdr3_nt: TGTGCCAGCAGTTACGCCGGTGGCGAGCAGTACTTC

clone_size: many
v_call: TRBV6-1
j_call: TRBJ1-2
d_call: TRBD1
cdr3_aa: CATRRGTENYGYTF
cdr3_nt: TGTGCCACCCGCCGCGGGACAGAAAACTATGGCTACACCTTC

clone_size: once
v_call: TRBV5-4
j_call: TRBJ2-3
d_call: NA
cdr3_aa: CASSLARIADTQYF
cdr3_nt: TGTGCCAGCAGCTTGGCCAGGATAGCGGATACGCAGTATTTT

clone_size: medium-sized
v_call: TRBV5-1
j_call: TRBJ2-5
d_call: TRBD1
cdr3_aa: CASSSDRGPQETQYF
cdr3_nt: TGCGCCAGCAGCTCCGACAGGGGGCCTCAAGAGACCCAGTACTTC

clone_size: few
v_call: TRBV18
j_call: TRBJ1-1
d_call: NA
cdr3_aa: CASSPYQLNTEAFF
cdr3_nt: TGTGCCAGCTCACCATACCAGTTAAACACTGAAGCTTTCTTT

clone_size: few
v_call: TRBV6-5
j_call: TRBJ1-5
d_call: TRBD1
cdr3_aa: CASSKNRDRHQPQHF
cdr3_nt: TGTGCCAGCAGCAAAAACCGGGACAGACATCAGCCCCAGCATTTT

clone_size: NA
v_call: TRBV5-1
j_call: TRBJ2-2
d_call: NA
cdr3_aa: CASSPRDPTGELFF
cdr3_nt: TGCGCCAGCAGCCCCCGGGACCCTACCGGGGAGCTGTTTTTT

clone_size: few
v_call: TRBV12-3/TRBV12-4
j_call: TRBJ1-5
d_call: TRBD1
cdr3_aa: CASRNQGADNQPQHF
cdr3_nt: TGTGCCAGCAGAAACCAGGGGGCGGACAATCAGCCCCAGCATTTT

clone_size: NA
v_call: TRBV27
j_call: TRBJ2-7
d_call: NA
cdr3_aa: CASRSWQGLNEQYF
cdr3_nt: TGTGCCAGCAGGTCCTGGCAGGGGTTGAACGAGCAGTACTTC

clone_size: few
v_call: TRBV29-1
j_call: TRBJ2-2
d_call: TRBD1
cdr3_aa: CGATGPGELFF
cdr3_nt: TGCGGCGCGACAGGGCCCGGGGAGCTGTTTTTT

clone_size: NA
v_call: TRBV6-5
j_call: TRBJ1-1
d_call: TRBD1
cdr3_aa: CASGSGTGVEAFF
cdr3_nt: TGTGCCAGCGGTTCCGGGACAGGTGTTGAGGCTTTCTTT

clone_size: NA
v_call: TRBV15
j_call: TRBJ2-5
d_call: TRBD1
cdr3_aa: CATSRTDRGRGETQYF
cdr3_nt: TGTGCCACCAGCAGAACCGACAGGGGGCGGGGAGAGACCCAGTACTTC